This T cell receptor beta chain was documented in a study of beta chain features in type 1 diabetes. Notes on the study in general: It was among patients, rather than healthy donors, that naive, central memory and Treg TCRB repertoires appeared more similar. Shortening of TCRB CDR3s, moderate but significant, appeared in all four CD4+ subsets of Type 1 diabetes patients.

Reverse transcription of all isolated RNA meant that expressed TCRB transcripts were sequenced. Approximately 4 million reads on average were seen across naive, central memory and regulatory T cell samples. Sequencing used immunoSEQ multiplex PCR; TCRdb keeps in-frame clones, though not all of them. The data contain 390,000 or so clones, approximately 15% of them singletons. Trimming removed 1 base from V and 3 bases from J; junction bases left unmatched: 5. Looked up from germline, CDR1 is SNHLY and CDR2 is FYNNEI. This CDR3 comprises 15 residues. About this clone itself: Antigen unknown.

The TCR originated in a young man in good health. The source material was naive CD4+ T cells from blood. The chain links TRBV2 to TRBJ2-7; 8 bases map to TRBD2. The CDR3 DNA is TGTGCCAGCAGTGAAGTCAAGCGGGGGAGCTACGAGCAGTACTTC. Amino acids: CASSEVKRGSYEQYF.